Shown below are 27 T cell receptor beta chains from a single sample sequenced in a study of cytomegalovirus exposure and HLA in healthy donors. Primers included in the PCR were 60 Vbeta and 13 Jbeta primers. Repertoires were generated with immunoSEQ multiplex PCR, while TCRdb's copy carries only in-frame clones and drops some. The data show about 100,000 clones, around 80% seen once. Sequencing was performed on PBMCs. The receptors stem from a male donor in good health and CMV-seropositive.

V gene TRBV29-1 combines with J gene TRBJ2-7; D ambiguous. Germline CDR1 and CDR2: SQVTM and ANQGSEA. The CDR3 runs 11 residues. Trimming took off 5 bases at V and 1 base at J, with 6 bases between the two ends. CDR3 amino acids: CSVILSYEQYF. CDR3 nucleotide sequence: TGCAGCGTTATCCTTTCCTACGAGCAGTACTTC.

This clone was counted a single time. The V gene is TRBV2, the J gene TRBJ1-5; TRBD1 agrees at 11 bases. The J segment lost 1 base and the V segment lost 6 bases, leaving 5 bases of the junction unmatched. The CDR3 is made up of 16 amino acids. The germline CDR1 and CDR2 sequences are SNHLY and FYNNEI. The CDR3 sequence is CASRRDRGLSNQPQHF. CDR3 DNA: TGTGCCAGCAGGAGGGACAGGGGGTTAAGCAATCAGCCCCAGCATTTT.

This chain connects TRBV5-1 to TRBJ2-1, with 13 bases that match TRBD2. The CDR3 contains 15 residues. V lost 4 bases, J lost 7 bases, and 5 bases stayed unmatched. Germline CDR1 SGHRS, CDR2 YFSETQ. The CDR3, as DNA: TGCGCCAGCAGCAAAGGACTAGCGGGGGTTAATGAGCAGTTCTTC. It yields the protein CASSKGLAGVNEQFF. Complete variable domain (other parts from reference TRBV5-1 and TRBJ2-1): KAGVTQTPRYLIKTRGQQVTLSCSPISGHRSVSWYQQTPGQGLQFLFEYFSETQRNKGNFPGRFSGRQFSNSRSEMNVSTLELGDSALYLCASSKGLAGVNEQFFGPGTRLTVL.

Note on this clone: One end of the junction is discordant with germline, which a read error may explain. The CDR3 sequence is CAISESWDSEEPFF. The DNA for the CDR3 is TGTGCCATCAGTGAGTCATGGGACAGCGAAGAGCCGTTCTTC. The rearrangement links TRBV10-3 to TRBJ2-1, with 7 positions matching TRBD1. The CDR3 spans 14 residues. From germline, CDR1 is ENHRY and CDR2 SYGVKD.

The chain joins TRBV28 to TRBJ1-1; no reliable D call. CDR1 MDHEN and CDR2 SYDVKM come from the germline V gene. Trimming removed 2 bases at V and 7 bases at J, with 5 bases between. The CDR3 spans 11 residues. The CDR3 DNA reads as TGTGCCAGCAGTTTAAACGGTGAAGCTTTCTTT. Translated: CASSLNGEAFF.

The genes are TRBV12-5 and TRBJ2-3; 7 bases align to TRBD1. The V gene's germline CDR1 is LGHNT and CDR2 FRNRAP. V was clipped by 8 bases and J by 3 bases; unmatched bases: 5. This CDR3 spans 13 amino acids. CDR3 region: CASTVQGTDTQYF. The CDR3 nucleotides read TGTGCTAGTACCGTACAGGGGACAGATACGCAGTATTTT.

This chain joins TRBV7-2 and TRBJ2-3; a weak D match, TRBD2 (6 bases). This CDR3 is 15 amino acids long. Germline values: CDR1 SGHTA, CDR2 FQGNSA. The V and J ends lost 0 bases and 2 bases respectively, with 9 bases between them. CDR3 amino acids: CASSLAAGITDTQYF. In nucleotides, the CDR3 is TGTGCCAGCAGCTTAGCAGCGGGCATCACAGATACGCAGTATTTT.

The chain employs TRBV29-1 and TRBJ2-2; TRBD1 agrees at 7 bases. Losses at the gene ends were 7 bases for V and 4 bases for J; bases not matched to a gene: 12. There are 15 residues in the CDR3. Germline lookup yields CDR1 SQVTM and CDR2 ANQGSEA. CDR3 bases: TGCAGCGCACGACAGGGCCCTCGGGGCACCGGGGAGCTGTTTTTT. Protein product: CSARQGPRGTGELFF.

The chain is built from TRBV5-1 and TRBJ1-1; weak D call: TRBD1 (6 bases). The CDR3 loop spans 16 amino acids. V was cut by 3 bases and J by 0 bases, with 15 bases left in between. CDR1 is SGHRS and CDR2 is YFSETQ in the germline V gene. CDR3 protein: CASSSLSGGLNTEAFF. DNA of the CDR3: TGCGCCAGCAGCTCACTCAGCGGGGGCTTGAACACTGAAGCTTTCTTT.

The CDR3 spells CAWSRPGNPPYEQYF. The CDR3 nucleotides read TGTGCCTGGAGTAGGCCAGGCAATCCACCCTACGAGCAGTACTTC. This sequence joins TRBV30 and TRBJ2-7; D uncertain. Germline loops: CDR1 GTSNPN, CDR2 SVGIG (reference sequence). Trimming removed 2 bases from V and 2 bases from J, with 16 bases in between. This CDR3 is built from 15 residues. Variable domain in full (rest from reference TRBV30 and TRBJ2-7): SQTIHQWPATLVQPVGSPLSLECTVEGTSNPNLYWYRQAAGRGLQLLFYSVGIGQISSEVPQNLSASRPQDRQFILSSKKLLLSDSGFYLCAWSRPGNPPYEQYFGPGTRLTVT.

This chain uses TRBV7-2 with TRBJ2-3; TRBD2 matches at 7 bases. Germline trimming cut 1 base from V and 0 bases from J; bases unmatched to any gene: 4. Germline loops: CDR1 SGHTA, CDR2 FQGNSA. This CDR3 comprises 16 residues. CDR3 coding DNA: TGTGCCAGCAGCTTAGGGGGCGGGGGTAGCACAGATACGCAGTATTTT. It translates to CASSLGGGGSTDTQYF.

The gene calls are TRBV4-3 and TRBJ1-3, with a weak D call TRBD1 (6 bases). V lost 4 bases and J lost 4, with 14 bases in between. CDR3 length equals 15 residues. Looked up from germline, CDR1 is LGHNA and CDR2 is YSLEER. The CDR3 nucleotides are TGCGCCAGCAGCCCCGGGACACGGACAGGAAACACCATATATTTT. Residues: CASSPGTRTGNTIYF.

The chain recombines TRBV5-8 with TRBJ2-7; the match to TRBD1 covers 8 bases. The germline V gene encodes CDR1 SGHTS and CDR2 YDEGEE. The CDR3 contains 14 residues. V dropped 5 bases and J dropped 3; count of bases not matched to a gene: 7. CDR3 region: CASSPRQGHYEQYF. The CDR3 nucleotides read TGTGCCAGCAGTCCTAGACAGGGGCACTACGAGCAGTACTTC.

V gene TRBV10-2 combines with J gene TRBJ1-2; 8 nucleotides match TRBD1. Germline V lookup: CDR1 WSHSY, CDR2 SAAADI. The CDR3 runs to 17 residues. V trimming: 3 bases; J trimming: 2 bases; junction bases outside the gene matches: 11. The CDR3 sequence: CASSDYPPGQGNYGYTF. Here the CDR3 DNA reads TGCGCCAGCAGTGATTATCCCCCTGGACAGGGAAACTATGGCTACACCTTC.

The table lists this clone with a count of one. The chain uses TRBV6-1 and TRBJ2-5; 11 nucleotides line up with TRBD2. The CDR3 runs to 14 residues. The V segment lost 4 bases and the J segment 7 bases; nucleotides outside the gene matches: 5. Germline V CDR1 and CDR2: MNHNS, SASEGT. The CDR3: CASSGTSGGGTQYF. The CDR3 region has the DNA TGTGCCAGCAGTGGAACTAGCGGGGGAGGGACCCAGTACTTC.

In this sample, this clone turned up a few times. The chain links TRBV28 to TRBJ2-4; D unclear. CDR1 and CDR2 (germline): MDHEN, SYDVKM. CDR3 length equals 14 residues. With 3 bases removed from V and 0 bases from J, the gap between germline ends came to 6 bases. CDR3 coding DNA: TGTGCCAGCAGTTTCATACTAGCCAAAAACATTCAGTACTTC. Translated, it gives CASSFILAKNIQYF. Combining the CDR3 with reference TRBV28 and TRBJ2-4 gives the whole variable domain DVKVTQSSRYLVKRTGEKVFLECVQDMDHENMFWYRQDPGLGLRLIYFSYDVKMKEKGDIPEGYSVSREKKERFSLILESASTNQTSMYLCASSFILAKNIQYFGAGTRLSVL.

The CDR3 region is CASSIDQVQGKTQYF. Here the CDR3 DNA reads TGTGCCAGTAGTATAGATCAGGTACAGGGAAAGACCCAGTACTTC. This chain links TRBV19 with TRBJ2-5; D perhaps matches TRBD1 (6 bases). This CDR3 has 15 residues. Germline assignment: CDR1 LNHDA and CDR2 SQIVND (reference sequence). Trimming took 0 bases from V and 6 from J, leaving 14 bases between them.

The J gene is TRBJ2-1, the V gene TRBV11-3, with 9 positions matching TRBD2. This CDR3 spans 16 amino acids. CDR1 and CDR2 (germline): SGHNT, YENEEA. V lost 1 base, J lost 5 bases, and 6 bases stayed unmatched. The CDR3 region has the DNA TGTGCCAGCAGCTTAGGGGCGGGGGGGGAAAACAATGAGCAGTTCTTC. This encodes CASSLGAGGENNEQFF.

The rearrangement uses TRBV28 and TRBJ2-7; TRBD1 aligns across 10 bases. Trimming took 5 bases from V and 4 from J; bases not matched to a gene: 5. The CDR3 length is 14 residues. The germline V gene encodes CDR1 MDHEN and CDR2 SYDVKM. The CDR3 DNA sequence: TGTGCCAGCAGTAAATCGGGACAGGGGTACGAGCAGTACTTC. It yields the protein CASSKSGQGYEQYF.

The chain is built from TRBV7-2 and TRBJ1-5; no clear D. The CDR3 contains 13 residues. Germline V lookup: CDR1 SGHTA, CDR2 FQGNSA. V lost 3 bases to trimming and J lost 5 bases, with 8 bases between them. The CDR3 nucleotides read TGTGCCAGCAGCTTGATTGACTATCAGCCCCAGCATTTT. It is translated as CASSLIDYQPQHF.

The V and J genes are TRBV2 and TRBJ1-5, with D tentatively TRBD1 (5 bases). The V gene lost 6 bases and the J gene lost 6 bases, with 12 bases spanning the gap. CDR3 length equals 13 residues. Germline V lookup: CDR1 SNHLY, CDR2 FYNNEI. CDR3 region: CASRVMGLQPQHF. The CDR3 DNA follows: TGTGCCAGCAGGGTGATGGGGCTTCAGCCCCAGCATTTT.

V is TRBV21-1 and J is TRBJ1-5; TRBD1 was called by the table and not checked on the DNA. TRBV21-1 is recorded as a pseudogene. This CDR3 has 15 amino acids. The CDR3 DNA reads TGTGCCAACTCAGGACAGTTGAGGGGCAATCAGCCCCAGCATTTT. Protein: CANSGQLRGNQPQHF.

This clone occurred once. The chain employs TRBV14 and TRBJ2-5, with a tentative D call TRBD1 (6 bases). V lost 1 base and J 5 bases, leaving 14 bases between the germline ends. Germline V gives CDR1 SGHDN, CDR2 FVKESK. This CDR3 comprises 15 residues. The chain's CDR3 is CASSQGVDRRETQYF. CDR3 nucleotides: TGTGCCAGCAGCCAAGGAGTAGACAGGCGTGAGACCCAGTACTTC. Together with reference TRBV14 and TRBJ2-5, the CDR3 gives the full variable domain: EAGVTQFPSHSVIEKGQTVTLRCDPISGHDNLYWYRRVMGKEIKFLLHFVKESKQDESGMPNNRFLAERTGGTYSTLKVQPAELEDSGVYFCASSQGVDRRETQYFGPGTRLLVL.

This rearrangement joins TRBV4-3 to TRBJ2-7, with no clear D. Germline values: CDR1 LGHNA, CDR2 YSLEER. The CDR3 is 15 residues long. V lost 1 base, J lost 7 bases, and 17 bases lay in between. For the CDR3, the DNA is TGCGCCAGCAGCCAAGCGTGGGCTCCTCCCTGGGAGCAGTACTTC. Protein product: CASSQAWAPPWEQYF.

The V gene is TRBV27, the J gene TRBJ2-3; 7 bases fit TRBD2. In germline, CDR1 is MNHEY, CDR2 SMNVEV (reference sequence). The CDR3 covers 15 residues. The V segment lost 2 bases and the J segment 7 bases; nucleotides outside the gene matches: 9. CDR3 sequence: CASSLAGDARNTQYF. The CDR3 DNA sequence: TGTGCCAGCAGTTTAGCGGGGGACGCACGAAATACGCAGTATTTT.

This clone was observed once. The CDR3 region has the DNA TGCGCCAGCAGCCAAGATCTGGGGGGGGCCTATGGCTACACCTTC. Its protein is CASSQDLGGAYGYTF. The genes are TRBV4-3 and TRBJ1-2; possibly TRBD1 for D (6 bases). The V end was cut by 0 bases, the J end by 4 bases, with 12 bases between. The germline gives CDR1 LGHNA, CDR2 YSLEER. There are 15 residues in the CDR3.

Of note for this clone: The junction does not match germline at one end; this may be a read error. V is TRBV6-6 and J is TRBJ1-6, with D perhaps TRBD1 (5 bases). The CDR3 length is 11 residues. In germline, CDR1 is MNHNY, CDR2 SVGAGI (reference sequence). This CDR3 is CASSSRDSHTF. The CDR3 DNA reads as TGTGCCAGCAGTTCCCGCGACAGCCACACCTTT.